What follows are 30 T cell receptor beta chains derived from one specimen sequenced in a study of blood T cell repertoires in COVID-19. The assay was immunoSEQ multiplex PCR, and TCRdb's table has in-frame clones only and misses some. The sample lists approximately 61,000 clones, approximately 77% seen once, with about 32% in the top ten. Input material: peripheral blood. The receptors were gathered from a human donor in a cohort sampled during active COVID-19.

The J gene is TRBJ2-5, the V gene TRBV19; D possibly corresponds to TRBD1 (6 bases). V was clipped by 6 bases and J by 4 bases, with 12 bases between them. CDR1 and CDR2 from the germline V gene are LNHDA and SQIVND (reference sequence). CDR3 size: 13 residues. The CDR3 DNA is TGTGCCAGTAGCCAATCAGGGGCAGAGACCCAGTACTTC. It codes for CASSQSGAETQYF. The variable domain in full, with the rest retrieved from reference TRBV19 and TRBJ2-5, is DGGITQSPKYLFRKEGQNVTLSCEQNLNHDAMYWYRQDPGQGLRLIYYSQIVNDFQKGDIAEGYSVSREKKESFPLTVTSAQKNPTAFYLCASSQSGAETQYFGPGTRLLVL.

The V gene is TRBV6-1, the J gene TRBJ1-3; D ambiguous. V gave up 0 bases and J gave up 0 bases, with 9 bases separating them. The CDR3 sequence is 16 residues long. Germline-derived CDR1 and CDR2 are MNHNS and SASEGT. The CDR3 DNA reads TGTGCCAGCAGTGAAGCTTTGTCCGGCTCTGGAAACACCATATATTTT. It encodes CASSEALSGSGNTIYF.

The V gene is TRBV18, the J gene TRBJ2-4; a possible D gene is TRBD2 (7 bases). CDR3 size: 17 residues. Trimming stripped 3 bases from V and 3 bases from J, with 18 bases between. Germline V CDR1 and CDR2: KGHSH, LQKENI. The chain's CDR3 is CASSPPSGGAGKNIQYF. In DNA, the CDR3 is TGTGCCAGCTCACCCCCCTCTGGGGGGGCCGGCAAAAACATTCAGTACTTC.

The chain carries TRBV28 and TRBJ1-2, with a tentative D call TRBD1 (6 bases). CDR1 MDHEN and CDR2 SYDVKM come from the germline V gene. Deletions cut 4 bases from V and 7 bases from J, with 16 bases between. CDR3 size: 14 residues. CDR3 coding DNA: TGTGCCAGCAGTTACAGGGCTCGTTCGGGTGGCTACACCTTC. Protein: CASSYRARSGGYTF.

This chain joins TRBV7-2 and TRBJ2-7; TRBD1 matches 7 bases. V dropped 2 bases and J dropped 0; count of bases not matched to a gene: 4. The CDR3 has 15 residues. From germline, CDR1 is SGHTA and CDR2 FQGNSA. The CDR3 loop reads CASSLYAGGSYEQYF. CDR3 DNA sequence: TGTGCCAGCAGCTTATACGCAGGGGGCTCCTACGAGCAGTACTTC.

This chain links TRBV7-9 with TRBJ1-6; the match to TRBD1 covers 7 bases. Trimming at V came to 5 bases and at J to 7 bases, leaving 14 bases not matched to a gene. In germline, CDR1 is SEHNR, CDR2 FQNEAQ (reference sequence). CDR3 length: 17 residues. In DNA form, the CDR3 reads TGTGCCAGCAGCCACGGGCTAACAGGGGTCGGGAATTCACCCCTCCACTTT. Translating it yields CASSHGLTGVGNSPLHF.

The rearrangement joins TRBV5-1 to TRBJ2-2, with TRBD1 as a possible D gene (6 bases). This CDR3 has 15 residues. Germline V gene data show CDR1 as SGHRS and CDR2 as YFSETQ. Trimming took off 1 base at V and 1 base at J, with 8 bases between the two ends. CDR3 nucleotide sequence: TGCGCCAGCAGCTTGTCCAGGGGGAACACCGGGGAGCTGTTTTTT. As protein: CASSLSRGNTGELFF. The entire variable domain, with the rest obtained from reference TRBV5-1 and TRBJ2-2, is as follows: KAGVTQTPRYLIKTRGQQVTLSCSPISGHRSVSWYQQTPGQGLQFLFEYFSETQRNKGNFPGRFSGRQFSNSRSEMNVSTLELGDSALYLCASSLSRGNTGELFFGEGSRLTVL.

The chain is built from TRBV19 and TRBJ1-3; D not certain. The CDR3 is 14 amino acids. Germline V lookup: CDR1 LNHDA, CDR2 SQIVND (reference sequence). Trimming cost V 3 bases and J 7 bases, with 13 bases left between them. The CDR3 is CASSISPAWNTIYF. The CDR3 region has the DNA TGTGCCAGTAGTATTTCCCCAGCGTGGAACACCATATATTTT. Supplemented by reference TRBV19 and TRBJ1-3, the full variable domain reads DGGITQSPKYLFRKEGQNVTLSCEQNLNHDAMYWYRQDPGQGLRLIYYSQIVNDFQKGDIAEGYSVSREKKESFPLTVTSAQKNPTAFYLCASSISPAWNTIYFGEGSWLTVV.

V usage is TRBV6-2 or TRBV6-3 and J usage is TRBJ2-4; 9 bases align to TRBD1. Germline V gene lookup returns CDR1 MNHEY and CDR2 SVGEGT. V lost 4 bases, J lost 5 bases, and 6 bases stayed unmatched. CDR3 length: 15 amino acids. The CDR3 spells CASSSPRTGENIQYF. In DNA form, the CDR3 reads TGTGCCAGCAGTTCTCCCCGGACAGGGGAAAACATTCAGTACTTC.

This chain uses TRBV7-9 with TRBJ1-1; D unclear. Germline lookup yields CDR1 SEHNR and CDR2 FQNEAQ (reference sequence). Trimming pared 3 bases from V and 6 bases from J, leaving 5 bases between. CDR3 length equals 11 residues. As DNA, the CDR3 is TGTGCCAGCAGCTTTGGCTCTGAAGCTTTCTTT. As protein: CASSFGSEAFF.

The chain employs TRBV21-1 and TRBJ1-2; the D call of TRBD1 is as the table states it, not checked on the DNA. TRBV21-1 is a recognized pseudogene. The CDR3 length is 11 residues. CDR3: CASSKGYRETF. The CDR3 region has the DNA TGTGCCAGCAGCAAAGGGTACAGGGAGACCTTC.

The chain couples TRBV5-1 to TRBJ2-3, with TRBD2 matching over 8 bases. CDR1 is SGHRS and CDR2 is YFSETQ in the germline V gene. V lost 1 base and J lost 4; bases outside the gene matches: 5. The CDR3 is 15 amino acids. CDR3 nucleotides: TGCGCCAGCAGCTTGTCGGCTAGCGGGCCAGATACGCAGTATTTT. Encoded protein: CASSLSASGPDTQYF.

V and J are TRBV2 and TRBJ2-7; D is perhaps TRBD1 (6 bases). Germline V gene sequence: CDR1 SNHLY, CDR2 FYNNEI. The CDR3 contains 12 residues. Trimming cost V 7 bases and J 3 bases, with 10 bases left between them. The CDR3 region is CASKGESYEQYF. CDR3 coding DNA: TGTGCCAGCAAGGGGGAAAGCTACGAGCAGTACTTC.

The V and J genes are TRBV7-9 and TRBJ2-1, with 8 bases that match TRBD2. From germline, CDR1 is SEHNR and CDR2 FQNEAQ (reference sequence). CDR3 length: 15 amino acids. J gave up 4 bases and V 5 bases, and 7 bases lay outside the gene matches. The CDR3 here is CASSPGGGPYNEQFF. Here the CDR3 DNA reads TGTGCCAGCAGCCCCGGGGGGGGGCCGTACAATGAGCAGTTCTTC.

The V call is TRBV6-5, the J call TRBJ1-1; 7 bases are shared with TRBD1. This CDR3 is 14 amino acids long. The germline V gene has CDR1 MNHEY and CDR2 SVGAGI. With V trimmed by 5 bases and J by 4 bases, 7 bases remained unmatched. In DNA form, the CDR3 reads TGTGCCAGCAGTCGTGGGCCAGGGGGCACTGAAGCTTTCTTT. Translated: CASSRGPGGTEAFF.

The V and J genes are TRBV6-5 and TRBJ2-7; 7 nucleotides align to TRBD1. CDR1 is MNHEY, CDR2 SVGAGI, per germline. The CDR3 consists of 12 residues. With V trimmed by 8 bases and J by 4 bases, 5 bases remained unmatched. The CDR3 bases are TGTGCCAGCGGCCTGACAGGGTACGAGCAGTACTTC. Protein product: CASGLTGYEQYF.

The chain combines TRBV3-1 (or the pseudogene TRBV3-2) with TRBJ1-2, with a possible D match to TRBD1 (5 bases). The CDR3 has 15 amino acids. With 0 bases removed from V and 7 bases from J, the gap between germline ends came to 15 bases. The germline V gene encodes CDR1 LGHDT and CDR2 YNNKEL (reference sequence). The CDR3: CASSQDLLQGSGYTF. The CDR3 coding sequence is TGTGCCAGCAGCCAAGATCTGTTGCAGGGCTCTGGCTACACCTTC.

V is TRBV19 and J is TRBJ1-5; no clear D. CDR1 is LNHDA, CDR2 SQIVND, per germline (reference sequence). This CDR3 is built from 14 residues. Between the trimmed V and J ends, which lost 3 bases and 4 bases, there was a span of 10 bases. In nucleotides, the CDR3 is TGTGCCAGTAGTATGTTGGAGATAAATCAGCCCCAGCATTTT. It codes for CASSMLEINQPQHF.

In this sample, this clone turned up a few times. The CDR3 reads CASGLVIGTEAFF. The DNA of the CDR3 is TGTGCTAGTGGTTTGGTAATCGGGACTGAAGCTTTCTTT. The chain carries TRBV12-5 and TRBJ1-1; no clear D gene. Germline V gene sequence: CDR1 LGHNT, CDR2 FRNRAP. This CDR3 comprises 13 residues. Trimming pared 0 bases from V and 5 bases from J, leaving 7 bases between. Supplemented by reference TRBV12-5 and TRBJ1-1, the full variable domain reads DARVTQTPRHKVTEMGQEVTMRCQPILGHNTVFWYRQTMMQGLELLAYFRNRAPLDDSGMPKDRFSAEMPDATLATLKIQPSEPRDSAVYFCASGLVIGTEAFFGQGTRLTVV.

This chain uses TRBV7-2 with TRBJ1-2; 8 nucleotides agree with TRBD1. The length of the CDR3 is 15 residues. After removal of 5 bases from V and 6 bases from J, the junction contained 11 bases not matched to a gene. The germline gives CDR1 SGHTA, CDR2 FQGNSA. This chain's CDR3 is CASSPPGGTGNGYTF. In nucleotides, the CDR3 is TGTGCCAGCAGCCCCCCCGGGGGGACAGGCAATGGCTACACCTTC.

V usage is TRBV3-1 (or the pseudogene TRBV3-2) and J usage is TRBJ2-5; D possibly corresponds to TRBD2 (5 bases). The CDR3 covers 13 residues. Germline V CDR1 and CDR2: LGHDT, YNNKEL (reference sequence). The V end was cut by 7 bases, the J end by 0 bases, with 9 bases between. CDR3 region: CASTSGYQETQYF. The CDR3 coding sequence is TGTGCCAGCACCTCGGGGTACCAAGAGACCCAGTACTTC.

The chain joins TRBV15 to TRBJ1-6, with D unresolved. CDR1 LNHNV and CDR2 YYDKDF come from the germline V gene (reference sequence). The CDR3 spans 15 residues. Trimming left V 4 bases short and J 5 bases short, with 12 bases between. Here the CDR3 DNA reads TGTGCCACCAGCACCTCCCGGAGGAATAATTCACCCCTCCACTTT. The encoded protein is CATSTSRRNNSPLHF. Together with reference TRBV15 and TRBJ1-6, the CDR3 gives the full variable domain: DAMVIQNPRYQVTQFGKPVTLSCSQTLNHNVMYWYQQKSSQAPKLLFHYYDKDFNNEADTPDNFQSRRPNTSFCFLDIRSPGLGDTAMYLCATSTSRRNNSPLHFGNGTRLTVT.

In this sample, this clone turned up many times. This chain joins TRBV3-1 (or the pseudogene TRBV3-2) and TRBJ2-2; D ambiguous. V gave up 0 bases and J gave up 4 bases, with 12 bases separating them. The length of the CDR3 is 16 residues. CDR1 and CDR2 (germline): LGHDT, YNNKEL (reference sequence). The CDR3 sequence: CASSQDSSSFTGELFF. In DNA, the CDR3 is TGTGCCAGCAGCCAAGACTCATCCAGTTTCACCGGGGAGCTGTTTTTT.

For the CDR3, the DNA is TGTGCCAGCAGCGCCCGGGACAGGGCGTCTGGCTACACCTTC. As protein: CASSARDRASGYTF. The rearrangement uses TRBV9 and TRBJ1-2; TRBD1 matches 9 bases. Germline loops: CDR1 SGDLS, CDR2 YYNGEE. CDR3 length equals 14 residues. Trimming removed 3 bases from V and 7 bases from J; junction bases left unmatched: 7.

The rearrangement uses TRBV29-1 and TRBJ1-1; perhaps TRBD1 as D (5 bases). This CDR3 spans 14 amino acids. Germline CDR1 SQVTM, CDR2 ANQGSEA. V lost 1 base to trimming and J lost 11 bases, with 20 bases between them. The CDR3 region is CSVEGVVVRGSAFF. The CDR3, as DNA: TGCAGCGTTGAAGGCGTGGTAGTAAGGGGATCGGCTTTCTTT. The full variable domain, rest sourced from reference TRBV29-1 and TRBJ1-1, is SAVISQKPSRDICQRGTSLTIQCQVDSQVTMMFWYRQQPGQSLTLIATANQGSEATYESGFVIDKFPISRPNLTFSTLTVSNMSPEDSSIYLCSVEGVVVRGSAFFGQGTRLTVV.

This rearrangement joins TRBV7-2 to TRBJ1-1; D is uncertain. Germline-derived CDR1 and CDR2 are SGHTA and FQGNSA. V lost 4 bases and J lost 4, with 10 bases in between. CDR3 length: 13 residues. CDR3 in DNA: TGTGCCAGCAGCTCTTACATGATCACTGAAGCTTTCTTT. Protein product: CASSSYMITEAFF.

This chain links TRBV7-2 with TRBJ2-7; possibly TRBD2 for D (6 bases). V shed 4 bases and J shed 9 bases, with 22 bases lying between them. CDR1 is SGHTA and CDR2 is FQGNSA in the germline V gene. The CDR3 consists of 15 residues. CDR3 nucleotides: TGTGCCAGCAGCTCAGCCCCCCAGCGGGCCGGCGGGCAGTACTTC. Its protein is CASSSAPQRAGGQYF.

V and J are TRBV6-5 and TRBJ2-7; D gene uncertain. From germline, CDR1 is MNHEY and CDR2 SVGAGI. The ends were cut back, 2 bases at V and 1 base at J, with 6 bases in the middle. There are 13 residues in the CDR3. CDR3 amino acids: CASSYGQSYEQYF. The CDR3, as DNA: TGTGCCAGCAGTTACGGGCAATCCTACGAGCAGTACTTC.

The chain couples TRBV6-6 to TRBJ2-1; 9 bases fit TRBD2. The CDR3 spans 19 residues. The ends lost 5 bases at V and 3 bases at J; junction bases unmatched: 17. Germline CDR1 reads MNHNY; CDR2 reads SVGAGI (reference sequence). Here the CDR3 reads CASSQTLERASGDYNEQFF. The DNA of the CDR3 is TGTGCCAGCAGTCAGACTTTGGAGAGGGCTAGCGGGGACTACAATGAGCAGTTCTTC.

V is TRBV7-2 and J is TRBJ1-1; the D gene is possibly TRBD1 (5 bases). The CDR3 has 14 residues. The germline gives CDR1 SGHTA, CDR2 FQGNSA. V lost 2 bases to trimming and J lost 5 bases, with 12 bases between them. CDR3 in DNA: TGTGCCAGCAGCTTATCGACAGTAGGAACTGAAGCTTTCTTT. Its protein is CASSLSTVGTEAFF.